These 21 T cell receptor beta chains were sequenced from one sample in a study of cytomegalovirus exposure and HLA in healthy donors. 13 Jbeta primers and 60 Vbeta primers were used for the PCR. Sequenced by immunoSEQ multiplex PCR; TCRdb stores in-frame clones only, minus some. Here the sample spans roughly 120,000 clones, 79% being singletons. The sequenced sample consisted of PBMCs. The receptors shown here come from a woman between 18 and 30 years old in good health and CMV-seropositive.

In DNA form, the CDR3 reads TGCGCCAGCAGCTTTACGGGGTTTAGCGCAGATACGCAGTATTTT. It specifies CASSFTGFSADTQYF. This chain uses TRBV5-1 with TRBJ2-3; tentatively, D is TRBD2 (5 bases). Trimming cost V 2 bases and J 4 bases, with 14 bases left between them. CDR3 length equals 15 residues. Germline CDR1 is SGHRS and CDR2 is YFSETQ.

In this sample, this clone turned up a few times. The CDR3 loop reads CASSLAPEETQYF. The CDR3 DNA reads TGTGCCAGCAGCTTAGCGCCGGAAGAGACCCAGTACTTC. V gene TRBV7-2 combines with J gene TRBJ2-5; no firm D call. Between the trimmed V and J ends, which lost 0 bases and 3 bases, there was a span of 5 bases. Looked up from germline, CDR1 is SGHTA and CDR2 is FQGNSA. This CDR3 comprises 13 residues. Together with reference TRBV7-2 and TRBJ2-5, the CDR3 gives the full variable domain: GAGVSQSPSNKVTEKGKDVELRCDPISGHTALYWYRQSLGQGLEFLIYFQGNSAPDKSGLPSDRFSAERTGGSVSTLTIQRTQQEDSAVYLCASSLAPEETQYFGPGTRLLVL.

This clone has just one count. This chain uses TRBV6-1 with TRBJ1-2, with D perhaps matching TRBD1 (5 bases). Trimming cost V 6 bases and J 4 bases, with 18 bases left between them. CDR3 length: 15 amino acids. The germline CDR1 and CDR2 sequences are MNHNS and SASEGT. The CDR3 bases are TGTGCCAGCAGACCGGGGAGGGGAGAGGGCTATGGCTACACCTTC. It translates to CASRPGRGEGYGYTF.

This clone was counted only a few times. The chain carries TRBV10-3 and TRBJ1-1; no clear D gene. The V and J ends lost 6 bases and 3 bases respectively, with 14 bases between them. CDR3 length: 14 amino acids. CDR1 and CDR2 from the germline V gene are ENHRY and SYGVKD. CDR3 sequence reads: CAISGRREDTEAFF. DNA of the CDR3: TGTGCCATCAGCGGACGGAGGGAGGACACTGAAGCTTTCTTT.

The DNA for the CDR3 is TGTGCCTGGAGTCCCCCTCGTCAGCCCCAGCATTTT. It encodes CAWSPPRQPQHF. This chain connects TRBV30 to TRBJ1-5, with no clear D. CDR3 length equals 12 residues. Trimming left V 2 bases short and J 6 bases short, with 8 bases between. In germline, CDR1 is GTSNPN, CDR2 SVGIG (reference sequence). Using reference TRBV30 and TRBJ1-5 for the parts outside the CDR3, the full variable domain is SQTIHQWPATLVQPVGSPLSLECTVEGTSNPNLYWYRQAAGRGLQLLFYSVGIGQISSEVPQNLSASRPQDRQFILSSKKLLLSDSGFYLCAWSPPRQPQHFGDGTRLSIL.

The chain recombines TRBV6-5 with TRBJ1-2; 7 bases are shared with TRBD1. V gave up 4 bases and J gave up 8 bases; unmatched junction bases: 4. Germline CDR1 and CDR2: MNHEY and SVGAGI. The CDR3 length is 12 residues. CDR3 protein: CASSSGGNGYTF. For the CDR3, the DNA is TGTGCCAGCAGTTCAGGGGGGAACGGCTACACCTTC.

V is TRBV7-9 and J is TRBJ1-4, with D hard to call. Trimming left V 8 bases short and J 0 bases short, with 16 bases between. The CDR3 runs 16 residues. Germline V CDR1 and CDR2: SEHNR, FQNEAQ (reference sequence). In nucleotides, the CDR3 is TGTGCCAGCGTTGGAAGCCCCGGGGCAACTAATGAAAAACTGTTTTTT. Its protein is CASVGSPGATNEKLFF. Combining the CDR3 with reference TRBV7-9 and TRBJ1-4 gives the whole variable domain DTGVSQNPRHKITKRGQNVTFRCDPISEHNRLYWYRQTLGQGPEFLTYFQNEAQLEKSRLLSDRFSAERPKGSFSTLEIQRTEQGDSAMYLCASVGSPGATNEKLFFGSGTQLSVL.

The chain carries TRBV28 and TRBJ2-1, with a possible D match to TRBD2 (6 bases). Trimming stripped 7 bases from V and 0 bases from J, with 13 bases between. The V gene's germline CDR1 is MDHEN and CDR2 SYDVKM. There are 15 residues in the CDR3. CDR3 residues: CASNGGESSYNEQFF. CDR3 in DNA: TGTGCCAGCAACGGGGGTGAAAGCTCCTACAATGAGCAGTTCTTC.

The chain recombines TRBV27 with TRBJ2-1, with no clear D. Germline CDR1 MNHEY, CDR2 SMNVEV (reference sequence). This CDR3 region has 13 residues. Trimming removed 2 bases at V and 4 bases at J, with 6 bases between. The DNA for the CDR3 is TGTGCCAGCAGTTTAAGCCTATACAATGAGCAGTTCTTC. Translating gives CASSLSLYNEQFF.

The chain couples TRBV10-1 to TRBJ2-7; TRBD2 matches at 7 bases. The CDR3 covers 16 residues. V lost 4 bases to trimming and J lost 3 bases; unmatched junction nucleotides: 12. Germline V gene sequence: CDR1 WNHNN, CDR2 SYGVQD (reference sequence). Written as DNA, the CDR3 is TGCGCCAGCAGTGTGTCCGGGGGGATAAGTAACTACGAGCAGTACTTC. This translates into CASSVSGGISNYEQYF.

The V gene is TRBV27, the J gene TRBJ1-4; 9 bases map to TRBD1. V dropped 6 bases and J dropped 7; count of bases not matched to a gene: 6. This CDR3 has 14 residues. The germline V gene has CDR1 MNHEY and CDR2 SMNVEV (reference sequence). The CDR3 nucleotides are TGTGCCAGCAGACCAACAGGGGGCGGTGAAAAACTGTTTTTT. It specifies CASRPTGGGEKLFF.

The CDR3 sequence is CASSYSAGGWTEAFF. The CDR3 bases are TGTGCCAGCAGTTACTCGGCAGGGGGCTGGACTGAAGCTTTCTTT. The J gene is TRBJ1-1, the V gene TRBV6-5, with 8 nucleotides matching TRBD1. The CDR3 totals 15 residues. V trimming: 0 bases; J trimming: 5 bases; junction bases outside the gene matches: 5. Germline V gives CDR1 MNHEY, CDR2 SVGAGI.

V gene TRBV18 combines with J gene TRBJ2-3; D is possibly TRBD1 (7 bases). Trimming removed 2 bases at V and 4 bases at J, with 10 bases between. CDR1 and CDR2 (germline): KGHSH, LQKENI. There are 14 residues in the CDR3. The CDR3 spells CASSPGGGADTQYF. DNA of the CDR3: TGTGCCAGCTCACCAGGAGGGGGCGCAGATACGCAGTATTTT.

The V gene is TRBV13, the J gene TRBJ2-7; 16 nucleotides align to TRBD2. The CDR3 spans 17 residues. The germline CDR1 and CDR2 sequences are PRHDT and FYEKMQ (reference sequence). The V and J ends lost 5 bases and 7 bases, in that order; junction bases with no gene match: 11. CDR3 sequence reads: CASSPQGLAGGPGEQYF. In DNA, the CDR3 is TGTGCCAGCAGCCCCCAGGGACTAGCGGGAGGGCCGGGGGAGCAGTACTTC. Drawing the rest from reference TRBV13 and TRBJ2-7, the complete variable domain is AAGVIQSPRHLIKEKRETATLKCYPIPRHDTVYWYQQGPGQDPQFLISFYEKMQSDKGSIPDRFSAQQFSDYHSELNMSSLELGDSALYFCASSPQGLAGGPGEQYFGPGTRLTVT.

The gene calls are TRBV5-4 and TRBJ1-1; D not resolved. V lost 1 base and J 2 bases, leaving 9 bases between the germline ends. The CDR3 is 14 residues long. Germline assignment: CDR1 SGHNT and CDR2 YYREEE (reference sequence). CDR3 coding DNA: TGTGCCAGCAGCTTGCCCTCAGGCAACACTGAAGCTTTCTTT. It specifies CASSLPSGNTEAFF.

The CDR3 DNA sequence: TGTGCCAGCAGTCCCGGGTGGGGACTTTACAATGAGCAGTTCTTC. This gives the protein CASSPGWGLYNEQFF. The chain has TRBV5-6 and TRBJ2-1; possibly TRBD2 for D (6 bases). The V end was cut by 5 bases, the J end by 4 bases, with 16 bases between. This CDR3 has 15 amino acids. The germline V gene encodes CDR1 SGHDT and CDR2 YYEEEE.

CDR3 sequence (DNA): TGTGCCAGCAGTTATAGAGGGGAAGCTTTCTTT. This codes for CASSYRGEAFF. The chain uses TRBV6-6 and TRBJ1-1; unclear D gene. Trimming left V 3 bases short and J 8 bases short, with 7 bases between. Germline values: CDR1 MNHNY, CDR2 SVGAGI (reference sequence). The CDR3 loop spans 11 amino acids.

The V and J genes are TRBV5-4 and TRBJ1-5, with no clear D. The germline V and J ends were trimmed by 5 bases and 0 bases, with 9 bases remaining between them. Germline values: CDR1 SGHNT, CDR2 YYREEE (reference sequence). The CDR3 sequence is 14 residues long. The CDR3 region is CASSSEGSNQPQHF. CDR3 nucleotides: TGTGCCAGCAGTTCAGAGGGTAGCAATCAGCCCCAGCATTTT.

The rearrangement links TRBV11-1 to TRBJ2-5; 11 bases are a match to TRBD2. Trimming removed 6 bases from V and 7 bases from J; junction bases left unmatched: 4. The V gene's germline CDR1 is SGHAT and CDR2 FQDESV (reference sequence). The CDR3 is made up of 13 amino acids. The DNA of the CDR3 is TGTGCCAGCAGACTAGCGGGAGAAGCGACCCAGTACTTC. Its protein is CASRLAGEATQYF.

The chain is built from TRBV28 and TRBJ1-5; D is perhaps TRBD1 (5 bases). Germline assignment: CDR1 MDHEN and CDR2 SYDVKM. CDR3 length: 15 amino acids. The V end lost 4 bases, the J end lost 0 bases, and 10 bases lay between the germline ends. Here the CDR3 DNA reads TGTGCCAGCAGTTCCGACAGCGATAGCAATCAGCCCCAGCATTTT. Residues: CASSSDSDSNQPQHF.

The genes are TRBV11-2 and TRBJ2-5; tentatively, D is TRBD2 (6 bases). Germline CDR1 is SGHAT and CDR2 is FQNNGV. The CDR3 has 14 residues. Trimming left V 6 bases short and J 5 bases short, with 16 bases between. The CDR3 loop reads CASRGGEIGETQYF. The CDR3 region has the DNA TGTGCCAGCAGGGGCGGGGAGATAGGCGAGACCCAGTACTTC.